This T cell receptor beta chain is drawn from a study of T cell responses to AZD1222 COVID-19 vaccine. This clone came up once. What it recognizes is unknown. Study-wide results and caveats: Following two doses of AZD1222, Spike-specific TCR breadth and depth rose.

The method was immunoSEQ multiplex PCR; TCRdb's version includes in-frame clones alone and lacks a portion of them. The profile shows 150,000 or so clones, 91% of them singletons. Germline V CDR1 and CDR2: SGHTA, FQGNSA. Trimming cost V 4 bases and J 4 bases; bases outside gene matches: 6. This CDR3 has 15 amino acids. Here the sequenced sample was peripheral blood, taken on day 0 of AZD1222 vaccination. The TCR originated in an adult in good health. The V gene is TRBV7-2, the J gene TRBJ2-3; 9 positions agree with TRBD1. CDR3 sequence (DNA): TGTGCCAGCAGCTGGTCGGGACAGGGTTCAGATACGCAGTATTTT. This encodes CASSWSGQGSDTQYF.